The T cell receptor (beta chain) described here comes from a study of T cell responses to AZD1222 COVID-19 vaccine. Turning to the study itself: Pooled in the analysis were second doses at about 4 or about 12 weeks. Broader study findings: Unmutated variant regions are reportedly targeted by nearly half of spike-specific TCRs. Across spike, vaccine-associated CD4 TCRs were found, dominant at 160-218 and 743-854.

Clones were sequenced by immunoSEQ multiplex PCR, and TCRdb holds only the in-frame ones, with some missing. The sample consists of some 120,000 clones, more than 85% of them appearing once. The CDR3 consists of 13 residues. Trimming took 7 bases from V and 9 from J, leaving 16 bases between them. The germline V gene encodes CDR1 MNHEY and CDR2 SVGAGI. As regards this clone: Its cognate antigen is unknown.

The source is an adult in good health. The sample was peripheral blood, taken on day 0 of AZD1222 vaccination. This chain links TRBV6-5 with TRBJ2-1; TRBD2 might be the D (5 bases). In DNA form, the CDR3 reads TGTGCCAGCACCATAACTAGTGGTAGTGAGCAGTTCTTC. It is translated as CASTITSGSEQFF.